This T cell receptor beta chain originates from a study of T cells in localized non-small cell lung cancer. General study results and limits: Maximal T cell clonality occurred in uninvolved adjacent lung, with tumor ranking below it. Because only a single region of the tumor was sequenced, heterogeneity remains possible. Median around 56 top-100 tumor clones were shared with paired adjacent lung. Overall survival was longer when the density of T cells in the blood was higher.

J was trimmed by 8 bases and V by 0 bases; bases with no gene match: 6. CDR1 is SGHRS, CDR2 YFSETQ, per germline. This CDR3 is built from 15 residues. Sequencing was performed with immunoSEQ multiplex PCR; in TCRdb, only in-frame clones are kept and a portion is missing. This sample carries about 26,000 clones, more than 65% of them seen once, and the ten largest clones take approximately 9.5%. Regarding this clone: Its target is unknown.

The sequencing used peripheral blood, collected before any cancer treatment. The chain has TRBV5-1 and TRBJ2-1; 9 bases align to TRBD1. The source of this sequence is a man between 35 and 75 years old with stage III squamous cell lung carcinoma. The DNA for the CDR3 is TGCGCCAGCAGCTTGGCCGGGACAGGGATCGATGAGCAGTTCTTC. Its protein is CASSLAGTGIDEQFF.